The rows below give T cell receptor beta chains drawn from one sample of a study of blood T cells in healthy people across ages. Each CDR3 protein gets one entry after TCRdb re-called the 5' RACE reads with MiXCR. The sample consists of roughly 800,000 distinct CDR3 sequences, just under 25% of them appearing once. In addition, the sample was reused for a study of T cells of mothers and their children.

The sequenced sample consisted of blood. The source is a boy aged 5-17 years in good health. CDR3s include the opening cysteine and the closing phenylalanine or tryptophan. A D gene is named only where the DNA matches it firmly. The size field is filled for only some rows; it gives once, few, many or a size class.

clone size	J gene	V gene	D gene	CDR3 DNA	CDR3 protein
.	TRBJ2-7	TRBV4-3	.	TGCGCCAGCAGCCAGGTTAAAGACCGAGCCTACGAGCAGTACTTC	CASSQVKDRAYEQYF
.	TRBJ2-2	TRBV7-2	.	TGTGCCAGCGGGGGGAAGAACACCGGGGAGCTGTTTTTT	CASGGKNTGELFF
.	TRBJ2-7	TRBV12-3/TRBV12-4	.	TGTGCCAGCAGTTTTGGGATCGGCGAGCAGTACTTC	CASSFGIGEQYF
.	TRBJ2-7	TRBV28	.	TGTGCCAGCAGTTTTTCCAGGGGGGATTCCTACGAGCAGTACTTC	CASSFSRGDSYEQYF
.	TRBJ2-5	TRBV7-2	.	TGTGCCAGCAGCTTAGTGTGGGGGGAGACCCAGTACTTC	CASSLVWGETQYF
many	TRBJ2-5	TRBV5-1	.	TGCGCCAGCAGCTTGGGTGCGTCACAAGAGACCCAGTACTTC	CASSLGASQETQYF
few	TRBJ2-7	TRBV20-1	.	TGCAGTGCGACGGATTATACCAACTCCTACGAGCATTACTTC	CSATDYTNSYEHYF
.	TRBJ2-1	TRBV28	.	TGTGCCAGCAGTTTATGGGGGGGGGCTAGGGGGCAGTTCTTC	CASSLWGGARGQFF
.	TRBJ2-5	TRBV3-1	.	TGTGCCAGCAGCCAGTGGTTGGAGACCCAGTACTTC	CASSQWLETQYF
.	TRBJ1-1	TRBV5-5	TRBD1	TGTGCCAGCAGCTCACCTATCCTGGACAGGGTATCTTTCTTT	CASSSPILDRVSFF
.	TRBJ1-2	TRBV6-4	.	TGTGCCAGCAGTGACCCAGGGAAATCATATGGCTACACCTTC	CASSDPGKSYGYTF
few	TRBJ1-5	TRBV10-3	.	TGTGCCATCAGTGAGTCGAATATATGGGGGGGCTCGGGCAATCAGCCCCAGCATTTT	CAISESNIWGGSGNQPQHF
few	TRBJ1-1	TRBV7-3	TRBD1	TGTGCCAGCAGCCCTGACAGGGAGAACACTGAAGCTTTCTTT	CASSPDRENTEAFF
.	TRBJ1-6	TRBV20-1	.	TGCAGTGCTAGAGATTTTCCGGAGAGCTCCTATAATTCACCCCTCCACTTT	CSARDFPESSYNSPLHF
few	TRBJ2-3	TRBV20-1	TRBD1	TGCAGTGCTAGTACAGGGGCGTACACAGATACGCAGTATTTT	CSASTGAYTDTQYF
few	TRBJ2-1	TRBV2	TRBD2	TGTGCCAGCAGTGAAGCGGCTAGCGGGACCTACGATGAGCAGTTCTTC	CASSEAASGTYDEQFF
few	TRBJ2-3	TRBV29-1	TRBD2	TGCAGCGTTGAGATGACTAGCGGGGACATTTATACGCAGTATTTT	CSVEMTSGDIYTQYF
.	TRBJ1-5	TRBV9	TRBD1	TGTGCCAGCAGCGTAGGGGGAGGGGGCACGCCCCAGCATTTT	CASSVGGGGTPQHF
.	TRBJ2-3	TRBV29-1	.	TGCAGCGTCGGGGTAAGGGGGTCCAAGGCAGATACGCAGTATTTT	CSVGVRGSKADTQYF
.	TRBJ1-3	TRBV6-2/TRBV6-3	.	TGTGCCAGCCGCGGGATCACCATATATTTT	CASRGITIYF
many	TRBJ2-7	TRBV18	.	TGTGCCAGCTCACCGGGACTGGACTATTACGAGCAGTACTTC	CASSPGLDYYEQYF
few	TRBJ1-1	TRBV6-1	.	TGTGCCAGCAGTGAGGGCAGAAACACTGAAGCTTTCTTT	CASSEGRNTEAFF
few	TRBJ2-3	TRBV4-3	TRBD2	TGCGCCAGAAAAAGGCGGGGGGTATGCACAGATACGCAGTATTTT	CARKRRGVCTDTQYF
.	TRBJ1-2	TRBV20-1	.	TGCAGTGCTAGTCGGCCGGGGACCTATGGCTACACCTTC	CSASRPGTYGYTF
few	TRBJ2-3	TRBV28	TRBD2	TGTGCCAGCAGTTCCACTAGCGGGGGTAAAGATACGCAGTATTTT	CASSSTSGGKDTQYF
.	TRBJ1-1	TRBV4-3	.	TGCGCCAGCAGTCAAGAGCTAGGGACCAGTGAAGCTTTCTTT	CASSQELGTSEAFF
.	TRBJ2-3	TRBV7-2	.	TGTGCCAGCAGCTTAGGCGGGGTGATCCTAGATACGCAGTATTTT	CASSLGGVILDTQYF
once	TRBJ2-7	TRBV4-3	.	TGCGCCAGCAGCCAAGATTGGGATGGGGGGTACGAGCAGTACTTC	CASSQDWDGGYEQYF
.	TRBJ2-1	TRBV7-9	TRBD2	TGTGCCAGCAGCCCTACCGGGACTAGCCTCGATGAGCAGTTCTTC	CASSPTGTSLDEQFF
many	TRBJ2-3	TRBV20-1	TRBD1	TGCAGTGCTCTACAGACAGGGACAGATACGCAGTATTTT	CSALQTGTDTQYF
.	TRBJ2-3	TRBV18	.	TGTGCCAGCTCACCAGGACACTTTAGCACAGATACGCAGTATTTT	CASSPGHFSTDTQYF
few	TRBJ2-5	TRBV25-1	TRBD1	TGTGCCAGCAGTACCCGGGACAGAGAGACCCAGTACTTC	CASSTRDRETQYF
.	TRBJ2-7	TRBV27	.	TGTGCCAGCAGTGGGACAGGCTACCCGGGAGGGCTCTACGAGCAGTACTTC	CASSGTGYPGGLYEQYF
.	TRBJ1-5	TRBV7-2	.	TGTGCCAGCAGTTTTACCGTAAATCAGCCCCAGCATTTT	CASSFTVNQPQHF
.	TRBJ1-5	TRBV5-5	.	TGTGCCAGCAGCTTGTTGGGCGGGCCCCAGCATTTT	CASSLLGGPQHF
.	TRBJ2-7	TRBV20-1	.	TGCAGTTATGAGGGGGGGGACTACGAGCAGTACTTC	CSYEGGDYEQYF
few	TRBJ1-2	TRBV28	TRBD1	TGTGCCAGCACCCAGGCGGGACAGGGCGGCCCCATTTATGGCTACACCTTC	CASTQAGQGGPIYGYTF
few	TRBJ2-5	TRBV29-1	.	TGCAGCGTTGGGTCCCTACGGTTCTTC	CSVGSLRFF
.	TRBJ2-5	TRBV7-9	.	TGTGCCAGCAGCTTACCTAGTTGGGAGACCCAGTACTTC	CASSLPSWETQYF
.	TRBJ1-4	TRBV6-5	.	TGTGCCAGCAGTTCGTTAGTGGGGGCGACTAATGAAAAACTGTTTTTT	CASSSLVGATNEKLFF
.	TRBJ1-2	TRBV20-1	.	TGCAGTGCTGCCCCAGGGGACTATGGGCGGACTAACTATGGCTACACCTTC	CSAAPGDYGRTNYGYTF
.	TRBJ2-2	TRBV20-1	.	TGCAGTGCTAGAGATCGACTAGCCGGGGAGCTGTTTTTT	CSARDRLAGELFF
.	TRBJ2-2	TRBV19	.	TGTGCCAGTAGAGTTGGGGGACGGGCCACGAACACCGGGGAGCTGTTTTTT	CASRVGGRATNTGELFF
few	TRBJ1-5	TRBV28	TRBD1	TGTGCCAGTCATGACAGGGGCAATGGTCAGCCCCAGCATTTT	CASHDRGNGQPQHF
.	TRBJ2-4	TRBV28	TRBD1	TGTGCCAGCAACATGGACAGGGAAGGGAACATTCAGTACTTC	CASNMDREGNIQYF
.	TRBJ1-4	TRBV15	.	TGTGCCACCAGCAGAGATTTCGTCGGGACCGAGAATCTGTTTTTT	CATSRDFVGTENLFF
.	TRBJ2-4	TRBV5-4	.	TGTGCCAGCAGCTTGGGAGCCCAGACCCTAGCCAAAAACATTCAGTACTTC	CASSLGAQTLAKNIQYF
.	TRBJ2-1	TRBV7-3	TRBD2	TGTGCCAGCAGCTTGTCAACTAGCGGGGAGGTATCCCATGAGCAGTTCTTC	CASSLSTSGEVSHEQFF
.	TRBJ2-5	TRBV29-1	TRBD2	TGCAGCGTTCGGCGGGAGAATCGGGGTGAGACCCAGTACTTC	CSVRRENRGETQYF
.	TRBJ2-7	TRBV2	TRBD2	TGTGCCAGCAGGGAGGACCTAGCGGGGGGCCGCGAGCAGTACTTC	CASREDLAGGREQYF
.	TRBJ2-7	TRBV7-9	.	TGTGCCAGCAGCCCCATCGGAAGGGGGTCCTACGAGCAGTACTTC	CASSPIGRGSYEQYF
.	TRBJ2-5	TRBV14	.	TGTGCCAGCAGCCAATACGTGGGGGAGGAGACCCAGTACTTC	CASSQYVGEETQYF